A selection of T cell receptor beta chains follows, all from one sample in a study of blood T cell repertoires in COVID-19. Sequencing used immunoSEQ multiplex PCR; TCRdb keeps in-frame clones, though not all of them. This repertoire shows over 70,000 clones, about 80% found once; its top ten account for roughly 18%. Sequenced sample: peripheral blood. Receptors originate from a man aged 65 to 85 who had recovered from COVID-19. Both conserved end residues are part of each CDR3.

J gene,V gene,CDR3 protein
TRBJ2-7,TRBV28,CASSALGLAVYEQYF
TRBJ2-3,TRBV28,CASSWRDRITDTQYF
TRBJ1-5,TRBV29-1,CSVRGTGLDQPQHF
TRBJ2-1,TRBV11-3,CASSPGRNSYNEQFF
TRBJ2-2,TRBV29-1,CSGKRDSPAGAGELFF
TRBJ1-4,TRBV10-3,CAISENINEKLFF
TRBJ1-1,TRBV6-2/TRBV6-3,CASSYRTGGPNTEAFF
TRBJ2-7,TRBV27,CASSPQGSGPPYEQYF
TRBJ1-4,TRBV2,CASTRQAATNEKLFF
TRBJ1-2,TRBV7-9,CASSFRQGAFGYTF
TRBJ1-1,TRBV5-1,CASSLSPPATEAFF
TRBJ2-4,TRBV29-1,CSARRGTENIQYF
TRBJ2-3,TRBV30,CAWSLPRDISTDTQYF
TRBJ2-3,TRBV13,CASSQRQGSDTQYF
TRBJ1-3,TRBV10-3,CAISAGGGTGGPFGTIYF
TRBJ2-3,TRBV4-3,CASSQGRLAGDNTQYF
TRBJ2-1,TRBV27,CASSGVTSGDNEQFF
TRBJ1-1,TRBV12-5,CASGLPRQGDMNTEAFF
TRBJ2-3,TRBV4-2,CASSPGKRGLGDTQYF
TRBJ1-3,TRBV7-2,CASSVQGGNTIYF
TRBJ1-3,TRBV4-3,CASSQAIAGTIYF
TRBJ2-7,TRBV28,CASSGDSSYEQYF
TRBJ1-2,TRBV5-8,CASSTGGIYGYTF
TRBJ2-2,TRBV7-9,CASSKGHANTGELFF
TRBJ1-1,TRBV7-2,CASSQTTDRETEAFF
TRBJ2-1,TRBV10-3,CAISESLGTSFRNEQFF
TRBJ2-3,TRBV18,CASSRRTSGSSTDTQYF
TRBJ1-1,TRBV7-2,CASSAPHSTEAFF
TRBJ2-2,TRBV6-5,CASSYKTGRGELFF
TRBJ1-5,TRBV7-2,CASSLELGPNQPQHF
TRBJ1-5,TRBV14,CASSGGQLQPQHF
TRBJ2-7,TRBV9,CASSVGQVVSDTGYEQYF
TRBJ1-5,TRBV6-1,CASSERGAQGQPQHF
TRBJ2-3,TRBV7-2,CASSPPPGADTQYF
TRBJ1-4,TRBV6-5,CASRVPGQNEKLFF
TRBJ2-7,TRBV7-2,CASSPRAGWYEQYF
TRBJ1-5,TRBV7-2,CASSPPGQPQHF
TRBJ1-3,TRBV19,CASSTPGGAGNTIYF
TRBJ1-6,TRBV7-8,CASSQLGGLGASYNSPLHF
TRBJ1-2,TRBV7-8,CASSPDFAGTNYGYTF
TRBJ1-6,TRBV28,CASIGGISYNSPLHF
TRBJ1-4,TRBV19,CASSRAENEKLFF
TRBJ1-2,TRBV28,CASSTAGGNYGYTF
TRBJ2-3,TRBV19,CASSNGLAGLSDTQYF
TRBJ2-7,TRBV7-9,CASSLGLAPYEQYF
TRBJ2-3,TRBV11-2,CASSQTLGQGVRNTDTQYF
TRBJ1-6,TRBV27,CASLLRTGGNSPLHF
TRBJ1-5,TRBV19,CASTGTGDGNQPQHF
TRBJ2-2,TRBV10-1,CASSSSGRAPNTGELFF
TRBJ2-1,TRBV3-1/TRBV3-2,CASSPGVEQFF
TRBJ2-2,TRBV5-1,CASSDQTDGELFF
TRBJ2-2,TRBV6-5,CASRARQNGELFF
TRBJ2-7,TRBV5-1,CASSSVQGSSYEQYF
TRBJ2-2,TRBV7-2,CASSPSGGYTGELFF
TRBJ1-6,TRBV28,CASRGQGSSYNSPLHF
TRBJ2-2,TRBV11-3,CASSLGSGASATGELFF
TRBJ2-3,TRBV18,CASSPRSGVADTQYF
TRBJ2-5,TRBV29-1,CSVERESGTQYF
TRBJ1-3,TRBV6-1,CASSAGTGSYSGNTIYF
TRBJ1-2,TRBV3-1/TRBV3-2,CASSQAPAGSGYTF